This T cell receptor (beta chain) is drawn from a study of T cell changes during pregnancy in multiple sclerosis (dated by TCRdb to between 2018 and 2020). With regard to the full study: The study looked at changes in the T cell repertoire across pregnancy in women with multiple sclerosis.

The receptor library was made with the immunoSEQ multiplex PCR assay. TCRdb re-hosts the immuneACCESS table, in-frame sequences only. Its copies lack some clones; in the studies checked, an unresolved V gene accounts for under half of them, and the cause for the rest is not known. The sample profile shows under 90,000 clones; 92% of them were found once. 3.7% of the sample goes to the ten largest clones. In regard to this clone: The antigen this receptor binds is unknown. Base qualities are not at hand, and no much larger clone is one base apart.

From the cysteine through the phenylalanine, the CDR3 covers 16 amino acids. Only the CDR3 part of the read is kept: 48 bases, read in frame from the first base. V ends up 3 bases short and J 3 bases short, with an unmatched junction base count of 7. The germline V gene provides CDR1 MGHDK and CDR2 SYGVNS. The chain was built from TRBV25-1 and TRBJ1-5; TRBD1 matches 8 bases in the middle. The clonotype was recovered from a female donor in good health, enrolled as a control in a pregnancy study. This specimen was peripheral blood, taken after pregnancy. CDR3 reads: CASSDRTGGNNQPQHF. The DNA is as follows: TGTGCCAGCAGTGACCGAACAGGGGGAAACAATCAGCCCCAGCATTTT. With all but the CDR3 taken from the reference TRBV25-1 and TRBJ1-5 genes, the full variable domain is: EADIYQTPRYLVIGTGKKITLECSQTMGHDKMYWYQQDPGMELHLIHYSYGVNSTEKGDLSSESTVSRIRTEHFPLTLESARPSHTSQYLCASSDRTGGNNQPQHFGDGTRLSIL.